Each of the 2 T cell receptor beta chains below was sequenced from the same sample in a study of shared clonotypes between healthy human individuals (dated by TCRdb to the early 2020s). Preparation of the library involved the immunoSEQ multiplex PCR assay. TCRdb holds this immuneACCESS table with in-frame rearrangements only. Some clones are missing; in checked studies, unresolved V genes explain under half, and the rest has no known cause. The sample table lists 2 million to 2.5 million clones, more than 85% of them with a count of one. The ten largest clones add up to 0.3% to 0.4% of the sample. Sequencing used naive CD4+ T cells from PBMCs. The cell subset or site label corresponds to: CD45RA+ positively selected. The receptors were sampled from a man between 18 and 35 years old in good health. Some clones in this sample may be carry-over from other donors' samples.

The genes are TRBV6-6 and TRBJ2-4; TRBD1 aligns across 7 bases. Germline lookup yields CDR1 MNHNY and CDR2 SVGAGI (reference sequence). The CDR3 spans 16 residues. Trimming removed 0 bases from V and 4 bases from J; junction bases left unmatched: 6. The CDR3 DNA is TGTGCCAGCAGTTACTCGGCTTTGGGACAGAAAAACATTCAGTACTTC. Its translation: CASSYSALGQKNIQYF.

The CDR3 spells CASSQDPSIGGNQPQHF. DNA for the CDR3: TGCGCCAGCAGCCAAGATCCGTCGATAGGGGGGAATCAGCCCCAGCATTTT. The chain links TRBV4-1 to TRBJ1-5; D perhaps matches TRBD1 (6 bases). CDR1 and CDR2 from the germline V gene are MGHRA and YSYEKL. This CDR3 has 17 residues. V was pared by 0 bases and J by 4 bases, with 16 bases between.